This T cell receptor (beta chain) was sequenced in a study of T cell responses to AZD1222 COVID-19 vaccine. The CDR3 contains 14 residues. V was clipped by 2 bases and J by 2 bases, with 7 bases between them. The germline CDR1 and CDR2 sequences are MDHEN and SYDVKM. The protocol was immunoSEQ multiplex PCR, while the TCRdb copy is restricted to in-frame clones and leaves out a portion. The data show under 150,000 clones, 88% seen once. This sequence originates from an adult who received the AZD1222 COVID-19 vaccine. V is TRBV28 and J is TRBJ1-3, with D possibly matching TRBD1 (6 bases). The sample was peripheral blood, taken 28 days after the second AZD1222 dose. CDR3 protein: CASSLHRAGNTIYF. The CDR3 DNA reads TGTGCCAGCAGTTTACACAGGGCTGGAAACACCATATATTTT.